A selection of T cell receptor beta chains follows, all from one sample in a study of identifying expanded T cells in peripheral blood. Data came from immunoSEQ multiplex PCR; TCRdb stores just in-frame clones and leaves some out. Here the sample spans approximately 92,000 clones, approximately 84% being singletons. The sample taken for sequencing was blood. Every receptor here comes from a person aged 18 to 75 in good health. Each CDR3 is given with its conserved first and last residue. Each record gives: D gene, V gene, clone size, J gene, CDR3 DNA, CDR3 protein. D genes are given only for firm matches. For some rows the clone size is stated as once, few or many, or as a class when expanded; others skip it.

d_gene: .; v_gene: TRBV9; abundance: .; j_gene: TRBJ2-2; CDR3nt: TGTGCCAGCAGCTTGGGGTCTTGGGGCGGGGAGCTGTTTTTT; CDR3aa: CASSLGSWGGELFF
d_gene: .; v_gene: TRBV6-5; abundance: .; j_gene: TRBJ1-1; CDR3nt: TGTGCCAGCAGTTACGTTCGGGGTACTGAAGCTTTCTTT; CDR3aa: CASSYVRGTEAFF
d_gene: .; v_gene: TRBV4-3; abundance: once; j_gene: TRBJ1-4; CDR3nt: TGCGCCAGCAGCCAAGATATTTCCACGGGGCGAACAAGGAACGAAAAACTGTTTTTT; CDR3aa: CASSQDISTGRTRNEKLFF
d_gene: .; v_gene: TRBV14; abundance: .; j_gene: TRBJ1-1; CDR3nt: TGTGCCAGCAGCCTCAGGGACCTAATCACTGAAGCTTTCTTT; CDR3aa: CASSLRDLITEAFF
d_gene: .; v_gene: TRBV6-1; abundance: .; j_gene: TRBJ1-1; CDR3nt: TGTGCCAGCAGTGTGGGGGGTACTGAAGCTTTCTTT; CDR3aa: CASSVGGTEAFF
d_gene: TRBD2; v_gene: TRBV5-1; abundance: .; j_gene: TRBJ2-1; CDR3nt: TGCGCCAGCAGCTTGGGCCAGCGGGGTTCCTACAATGAGCAGTTCTTC; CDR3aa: CASSLGQRGSYNEQFF
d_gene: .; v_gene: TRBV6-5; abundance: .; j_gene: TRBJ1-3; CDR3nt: TGTGCCAGCAGGCCCGATATTTACTCTGGAAACACCATATATTTT; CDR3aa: CASRPDIYSGNTIYF
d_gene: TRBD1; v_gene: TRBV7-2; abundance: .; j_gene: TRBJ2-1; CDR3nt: TGTGCCAGCAGCTTATTAGCCGGGACAGGGGGAGGGAATGAGCAGTTCTTC; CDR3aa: CASSLLAGTGGGNEQFF
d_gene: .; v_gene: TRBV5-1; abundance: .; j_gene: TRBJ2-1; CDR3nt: TGCGCCAGCCATTATAGCGGTAACCCCTACAATGAGCAGTTCTTC; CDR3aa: CASHYSGNPYNEQFF
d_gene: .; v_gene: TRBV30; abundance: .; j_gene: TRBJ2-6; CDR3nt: TGTGCCGGAGTCCAGGACGACCCCTCTGGGGCCAACGTCCTGACTTTC; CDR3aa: CAGVQDDPSGANVLTF
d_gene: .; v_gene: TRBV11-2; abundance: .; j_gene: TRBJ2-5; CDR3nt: TGTGCCAGCAGCTTAGGACCGGCCTGGGCGGCCGTAACCCAGTACTTC; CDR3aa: CASSLGPAWAAVTQYF
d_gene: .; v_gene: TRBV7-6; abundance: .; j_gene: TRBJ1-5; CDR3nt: TGTGCCAGCAGCTTGGGGGAGCAATCGCCCCAGCATTTT; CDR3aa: CASSLGEQSPQHF
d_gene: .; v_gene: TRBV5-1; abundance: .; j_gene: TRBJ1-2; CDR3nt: TGCGCCAGCAGCACGTCGGACCCGTATGGCTACACCTTC; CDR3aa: CASSTSDPYGYTF
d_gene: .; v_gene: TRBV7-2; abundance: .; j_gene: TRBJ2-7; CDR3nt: TGTGCCAGCAGCTCCGGGGGCGGTTACGAGCAGTACTTC; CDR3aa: CASSSGGGYEQYF
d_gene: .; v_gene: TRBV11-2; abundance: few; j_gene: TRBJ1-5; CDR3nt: TGTGCCAGCAGCTCTACAGGGACGGACCAGCCCCAGCATTTT; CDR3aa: CASSSTGTDQPQHF
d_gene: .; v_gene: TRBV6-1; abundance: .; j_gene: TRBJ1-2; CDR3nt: TGTGCCAGCAGTGAAAGGAGGTCAGGGTTGGCTGGCTACACCTTC; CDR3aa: CASSERRSGLAGYTF
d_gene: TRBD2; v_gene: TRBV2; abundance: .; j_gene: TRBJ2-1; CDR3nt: TGTGCCAGCAACCGCCTAGCGGAATTCTACAATGAGCAGTTCTTC; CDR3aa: CASNRLAEFYNEQFF
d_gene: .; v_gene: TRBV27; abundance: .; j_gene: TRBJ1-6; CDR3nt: TGTGCCAGCAGTTTATCCGGGGCCAATTCACCCCTCCACTTT; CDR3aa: CASSLSGANSPLHF
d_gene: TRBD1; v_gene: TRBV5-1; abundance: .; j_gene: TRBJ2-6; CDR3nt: TGCGCCAGCAGCTCGGACAGGAAATCTGGGGCCAACGTCCTGACTTTC; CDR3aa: CASSSDRKSGANVLTF
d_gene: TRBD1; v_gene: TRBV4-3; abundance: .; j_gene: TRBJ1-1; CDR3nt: TGCGCCAGCAGCCAAGGTGACAGGGACACTGAAGCTTTCTTT; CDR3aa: CASSQGDRDTEAFF
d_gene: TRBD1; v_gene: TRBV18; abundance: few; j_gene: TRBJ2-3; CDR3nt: TGTGCCAGCTCACCCCGGGGACAGGGGGGTGATACGCAGTATTTT; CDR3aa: CASSPRGQGGDTQYF
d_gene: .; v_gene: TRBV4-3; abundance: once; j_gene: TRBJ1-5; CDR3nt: TGCGCCAGCAGCCCAGACATTAGCAATCAGCCCCAGCATTTT; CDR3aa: CASSPDISNQPQHF
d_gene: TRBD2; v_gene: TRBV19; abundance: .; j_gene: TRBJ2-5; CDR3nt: TGTGCCAGTAGTACAGGACTAGCGGGGGGACTGACACAAGAGACCCAGTACTTC; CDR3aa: CASSTGLAGGLTQETQYF
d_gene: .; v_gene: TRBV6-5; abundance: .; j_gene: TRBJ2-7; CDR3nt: TGTGCCAGCAGTCCCGACAGGCGCTCCTACGAGCAGTACTTC; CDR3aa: CASSPDRRSYEQYF
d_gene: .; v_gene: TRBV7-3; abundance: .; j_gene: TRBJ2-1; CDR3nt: TGTGCCAGCAGCTTAATATATCTTGGTGGAGGCGTTCACCTCTCCTACAATGAGCAGTTCTTC; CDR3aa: CASSLIYLGGGVHLSYNEQFF
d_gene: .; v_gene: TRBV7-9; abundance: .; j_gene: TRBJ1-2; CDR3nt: TGTGCCAGCAGTCACCTACAGGATAATGGCTACACCTTC; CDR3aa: CASSHLQDNGYTF
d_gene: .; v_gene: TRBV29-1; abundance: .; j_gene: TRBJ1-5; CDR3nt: TGCAGCGCTAGAACTCAGGGGAATCAGCCCCAGCATTTT; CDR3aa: CSARTQGNQPQHF
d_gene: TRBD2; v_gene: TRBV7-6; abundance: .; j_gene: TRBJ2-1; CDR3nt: TGTGCCAGCAGCACCTCGGGGGGCAATGAGCAGTTCTTC; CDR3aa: CASSTSGGNEQFF